These 26 T cell receptor beta chains were sequenced from one sample in a study of cytomegalovirus exposure and HLA in healthy donors. Amplification used 60 Vbeta primers and 13 Jbeta primers. Sequenced by immunoSEQ multiplex PCR; TCRdb stores in-frame clones only, minus some. Of some 60,000 clones detected, around 80% appear once; the ten largest clones hold around 5.4%. Sequencing was carried out using PBMCs. These receptors came from a male donor in good health and CMV-seronegative.

V is TRBV30 and J is TRBJ1-2; no definite D call. This CDR3 comprises 13 residues. The ends were cut back, 0 bases at V and 0 bases at J, with 5 bases in the middle. CDR1 and CDR2 (germline): GTSNPN, SVGIG (reference sequence). DNA for the CDR3: TGTGCCTGGAGTGTGGACTCTAACTATGGCTACACCTTC. Its translation: CAWSVDSNYGYTF.

CDR3 DNA sequence: TGTGCCAGCAGCTTAGTAACAGGGGACGAGCAGTACTTC. This sequence encodes CASSLVTGDEQYF. The V gene is TRBV7-9, the J gene TRBJ2-5; 7 bases line up with TRBD1. Near its end, the DNA agrees better with TRBJ2-7, so the J call may be wrong. This CDR3 is built from 13 residues. Germline V gene data show CDR1 as SEHNR and CDR2 as FQNEAQ (reference sequence).

Concerning this clone: The same CDR3 also results from other DNA sequences found in this sample. V gene TRBV6-4 combines with J gene TRBJ1-6; 10 bases match TRBD1. From germline, CDR1 is MRHNA and CDR2 SNTAGT. V shed 2 bases, J shed 10 bases, and the junction held 5 bases outside the gene matches. This CDR3 has 15 residues. For the CDR3, the DNA is TGTGCCAGCAGTGACACCGGGACAGGGGTGTCACCCCTCCACTTT. This sequence encodes CASSDTGTGVSPLHF.

The gene calls are TRBV2 and TRBJ2-7; the match to TRBD1 covers 7 bases. CDR3 length: 14 amino acids. Unmatched junction bases numbered 6, after V lost 7 bases and J lost 0 bases. The germline V gene encodes CDR1 SNHLY and CDR2 FYNNEI. In DNA form, the CDR3 reads TGTGCCAGCATCCCGGGACAGACCTCCTACGAGCAGTACTTC. Translated, it gives CASIPGQTSYEQYF.

This sequence joins TRBV7-3 and TRBJ2-3, with D perhaps TRBD2 (6 bases). The germline CDR1 and CDR2 sequences are SGHTA and FQGTGA. V was pared by 0 bases and J by 7 bases, with 14 bases between. This CDR3 spans 15 amino acids. CDR3 coding DNA: TGTGCCAGCAGCTTAACGAGCGGGCCCAAGTATACGCAGTATTTT. This sequence encodes CASSLTSGPKYTQYF.

The gene calls are TRBV7-2 and TRBJ1-2; 8 bases align to TRBD1. The J segment lost 6 bases and the V segment lost 0 bases, leaving 6 bases of the junction unmatched. The CDR3 is 15 residues long. Germline V lookup: CDR1 SGHTA, CDR2 FQGNSA. The CDR3 region is CASSLALGQGNGYTF. DNA for the CDR3: TGTGCCAGCAGCTTAGCGCTTGGACAGGGTAATGGCTACACCTTC.

The gene calls are TRBV27 and TRBJ2-7; no clear D gene. CDR1 MNHEY and CDR2 SMNVEV come from the germline V gene (reference sequence). This CDR3 spans 13 amino acids. V was clipped by 3 bases and J by 2 bases, with 8 bases between them. CDR3 coding DNA: TGTGCCAGCAGTTTCCGCGCCACCTACGAGCAGTACTTC. Protein product: CASSFRATYEQYF.

The V call is TRBV19, the J call TRBJ2-5; D may be TRBD1 (6 bases). The CDR3 length is 14 residues. Germline V gives CDR1 LNHDA, CDR2 SQIVND (reference sequence). Trimming took off 4 bases at V and 5 bases at J, with 14 bases between the two ends. The CDR3 is CASSKKGGGETQYF. The CDR3 bases are TGTGCCAGTAGTAAAAAGGGTGGGGGCGAGACCCAGTACTTC.

The chain joins TRBV5-4 to TRBJ1-1, with D possibly TRBD1 on 5 matching bases. Trimming took off 6 bases at V and 6 bases at J, with 21 bases between the two ends. The CDR3 sequence is 15 residues long. Germline V gene data show CDR1 as SGHNT and CDR2 as YYREEE (reference sequence). The CDR3 protein is CASTGRLDSNSEAFF. CDR3 in DNA: TGTGCCAGCACCGGACGACTCGACAGCAACTCTGAAGCTTTCTTT.

V and J are TRBV9 and TRBJ2-1; 16 bases map to TRBD2. Germline V gene data show CDR1 as SGDLS and CDR2 as YYNGEE. V dropped 6 bases and J dropped 6; count of bases not matched to a gene: 9. CDR3 length: 17 residues. The CDR3 DNA is TGTGCCAGCACAAGCGGGGGGACTAGCGGGGGGGCCAATGAGCAGTTCTTC. Protein sequence: CASTSGGTSGGANEQFF.

The rearrangement uses TRBV7-2 and TRBJ1-2, with 10 bases that match TRBD1. The germline V gene has CDR1 SGHTA and CDR2 FQGNSA. CDR3 length: 15 residues. Germline trimming cut 5 bases from V and 1 base from J; bases unmatched to any gene: 4. CDR3 residues: CASSPGQGVNYGYTF. Written as DNA, the CDR3 is TGTGCCAGCAGCCCCGGACAGGGGGTTAACTATGGCTACACCTTC. Variable domain in full (rest from reference TRBV7-2 and TRBJ1-2): GAGVSQSPSNKVTEKGKDVELRCDPISGHTALYWYRQSLGQGLEFLIYFQGNSAPDKSGLPSDRFSAERTGGSVSTLTIQRTQQEDSAVYLCASSPGQGVNYGYTFGSGTRLTVV.

The chain has TRBV4-3 and TRBJ2-1, with D uncertain. V was trimmed by 4 bases and J by 0 bases, leaving 10 bases between them. CDR3 length: 15 residues. Germline-derived CDR1 and CDR2 are LGHNA and YSLEER. The CDR3 here is CASSLSRVSYNEQFF. DNA of the CDR3: TGCGCCAGCAGCCTCTCCCGGGTCTCCTACAATGAGCAGTTCTTC.

A few counts support this clone. The V call is TRBV27, the J call TRBJ2-2; a weak D match, TRBD2 (6 bases). Per the germline V gene, CDR1 is MNHEY and CDR2 is SMNVEV (reference sequence). CDR3 size: 18 residues. V was clipped by 7 bases and J by 0 bases, with 21 bases between them. The CDR3 nucleotides read TGTGCCAGCACCCTCCGGGACTCCCGGTTCGCGAACACCGGGGAGCTGTTTTTT. Translation gives CASTLRDSRFANTGELFF.

This chain joins TRBV15 and TRBJ2-2; TRBD2 agrees at 11 bases. Germline CDR1 LNHNV, CDR2 YYDKDF (reference sequence). CDR3 length equals 15 residues. Unmatched junction bases numbered 4, after V lost 5 bases and J lost 5 bases. CDR3 protein: CATSQLAGGTGELFF. CDR3 nucleotides: TGTGCCACCAGCCAGCTAGCGGGGGGAACCGGGGAGCTGTTTTTT.

The rearrangement links TRBV5-1 to TRBJ1-2; 7 bases match TRBD1. CDR3 length: 15 amino acids. Germline V gene data show CDR1 as SGHRS and CDR2 as YFSETQ. After removal of 0 bases from V and 4 bases from J, the junction contained 6 bases not matched to a gene. CDR3 nucleotides: TGCGCCAGCAGCTTGGCCTTTTCAGGGGGCTATGGCTACACCTTC. It codes for CASSLAFSGGYGYTF.

CDR3 loop: CASSPIIAGVGEKLFF. CDR3 DNA: TGTGCCAGCAGCCCAATCATCGCCGGGGTTGGGGAAAAACTGTTTTTT. This rearrangement joins TRBV9 to TRBJ1-4; D gene uncertain. The V and J ends lost 4 bases and 8 bases respectively, with 21 bases between them. The CDR3 spans 16 residues. Germline V CDR1 and CDR2: SGDLS, YYNGEE.

The rearrangement uses TRBV4-2 and TRBJ2-3; TRBD2 aligns across 9 bases. V gave up 0 bases and J gave up 2 bases; unmatched junction bases: 6. This CDR3 comprises 17 residues. Germline values: CDR1 LGHNA, CDR2 YNFKEQ. The CDR3 DNA sequence: TGTGCCAGCAGCCAAGATCGCGCTAGCGGGGACACAGATACGCAGTATTTT. Translation gives CASSQDRASGDTDTQYF.

This clone was counted between two and nine times. The chain uses TRBV19 and TRBJ2-2, with TRBD2 identical over 12 bases. Trimming cost V 7 bases and J 7 bases; bases outside gene matches: 10. Per germline, CDR1 LNHDA and CDR2 SQIVND (reference sequence). This CDR3 spans 16 amino acids. The CDR3 coding sequence is TGTGCCAGTAAAACCGCTAGCGGGGGGGTAATCGGGGAGCTGTTTTTT. This translates into CASKTASGGVIGELFF.

The chain combines TRBV7-2 with TRBJ1-1; 7 nucleotides match TRBD1. The junction had 4 bases not matched to a gene; V was cut back by 6 bases and J by 3 bases. Germline lookup yields CDR1 SGHTA and CDR2 FQGNSA. The CDR3 totals 13 residues. CDR3 sequence (DNA): TGTGCCAGCAGTTCGGACAGGCACACTGAAGCTTTCTTT. It is translated as CASSSDRHTEAFF.

This chain uses TRBV6-1 with TRBJ1-1, with TRBD1 matching over 7 bases. Per germline, CDR1 MNHNS and CDR2 SASEGT. This CDR3 contains 15 residues. V lost 1 base to trimming and J lost 3 bases; unmatched junction nucleotides: 5. CDR3 DNA sequence: TGTGCCAGCAGTGAAGTCGGCAGGGGGGACACTGAAGCTTTCTTT. Protein product: CASSEVGRGDTEAFF.

The chain has TRBV7-2 and TRBJ1-1; no clear D. The CDR3 runs to 14 residues. Germline CDR1 is SGHTA and CDR2 is FQGNSA. V lost 1 base and J lost 6, with 12 bases in between. CDR3 loop: CASSLDVKWPEAFF. DNA of the CDR3: TGTGCCAGCAGCTTAGACGTCAAATGGCCTGAAGCTTTCTTT.

This clone was found a few times. The chain employs TRBV4-2 and TRBJ1-3; D ambiguous. The V end was cut by 0 bases, the J end by 1 base, with 10 bases between. The CDR3 has 16 amino acids. The germline gives CDR1 LGHNA, CDR2 YNFKEQ. Here the CDR3 reads CASSQDYMNSGNTIYF. In DNA, the CDR3 is TGTGCCAGCAGCCAAGATTACATGAATTCTGGAAACACCATATATTTT.

The genes are TRBV19 and TRBJ1-1, with TRBD1 matching over 7 bases. Germline-derived CDR1 and CDR2 are LNHDA and SQIVND (reference sequence). V lost 3 bases, J lost 6 bases, and 10 bases stayed unmatched. CDR3 length equals 15 residues. This chain's CDR3 is CASSIDLTGIPEAFF. The CDR3 nucleotides are TGTGCCAGTAGTATCGACCTGACAGGGATCCCTGAAGCTTTCTTT.

The rearrangement uses TRBV18 and TRBJ2-7; D is undetermined. The CDR3 spans 12 residues. V was pared by 3 bases and J by 6 bases, with 9 bases between. The V gene's germline CDR1 is KGHSH and CDR2 LQKENI. The CDR3 protein is CASSPKTSEQYF. CDR3 bases: TGTGCCAGCTCACCTAAAACAAGCGAGCAGTACTTC.

V gene TRBV10-1 combines with J gene TRBJ1-3, with TRBD1 as a possible D gene (6 bases). The CDR3 runs to 15 residues. Per germline, CDR1 WNHNN and CDR2 SYGVQD (reference sequence). V was pared by 6 bases and J by 4 bases, with 16 bases between. The CDR3 DNA follows: TGCGCCAGCAGGAGCCGGGACACGGAGGGAAACACCATATATTTT. Translating gives CASRSRDTEGNTIYF.

The rearrangement uses TRBV7-2 and TRBJ1-3; D remains unclear. Germline assignment: CDR1 SGHTA and CDR2 FQGNSA. With 1 base removed from V and 0 bases from J, the gap between germline ends came to 13 bases. There are 17 residues in the CDR3. CDR3 coding DNA: TGTGCCAGCAGCTTAGTGCCCAGGCGCCACTCTGGAAACACCATATATTTT. The encoded protein is CASSLVPRRHSGNTIYF.